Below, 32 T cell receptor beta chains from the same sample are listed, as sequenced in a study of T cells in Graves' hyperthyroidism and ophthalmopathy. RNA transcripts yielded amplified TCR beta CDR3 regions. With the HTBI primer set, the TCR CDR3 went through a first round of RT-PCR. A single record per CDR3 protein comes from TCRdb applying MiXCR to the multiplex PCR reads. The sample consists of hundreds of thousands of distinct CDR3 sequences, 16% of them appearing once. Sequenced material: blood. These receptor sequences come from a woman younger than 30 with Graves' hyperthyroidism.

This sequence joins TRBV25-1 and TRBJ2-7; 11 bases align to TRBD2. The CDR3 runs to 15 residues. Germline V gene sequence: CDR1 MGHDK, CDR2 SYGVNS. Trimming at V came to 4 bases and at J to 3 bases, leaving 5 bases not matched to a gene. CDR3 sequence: CASSVSGRAGYEQYF. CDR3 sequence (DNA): TGTGCCAGCAGTGTTAGCGGGAGGGCCGGCTACGAGCAGTACTTC.

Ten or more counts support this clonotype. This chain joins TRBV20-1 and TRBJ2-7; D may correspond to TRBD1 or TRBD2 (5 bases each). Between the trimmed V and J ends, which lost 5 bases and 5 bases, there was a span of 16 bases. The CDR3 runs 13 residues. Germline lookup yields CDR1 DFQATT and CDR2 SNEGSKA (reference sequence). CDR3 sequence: CSAGTQGVDEQYF. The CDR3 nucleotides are TGCAGTGCTGGGACCCAAGGGGTCGACGAGCAGTACTTC.

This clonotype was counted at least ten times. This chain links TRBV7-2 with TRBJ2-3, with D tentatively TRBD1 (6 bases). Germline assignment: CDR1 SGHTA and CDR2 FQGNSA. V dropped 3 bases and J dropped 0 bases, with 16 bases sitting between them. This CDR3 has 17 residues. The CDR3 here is CASSFGWTVTSTDTQYF. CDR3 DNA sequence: TGTGCCAGCAGCTTCGGCTGGACAGTAACTAGCACAGATACGCAGTATTTT.

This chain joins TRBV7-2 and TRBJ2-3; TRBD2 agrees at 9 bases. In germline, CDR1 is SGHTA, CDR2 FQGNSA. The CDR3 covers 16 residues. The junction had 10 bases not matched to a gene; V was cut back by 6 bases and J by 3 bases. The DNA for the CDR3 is TGTGCCAGCAGTTCCGGGGGACTAGCATCGACAGATACGCAGTATTTT. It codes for CASSSGGLASTDTQYF. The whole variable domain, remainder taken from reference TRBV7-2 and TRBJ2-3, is GAGVSQSPSNKVTEKGKDVELRCDPISGHTALYWYRQSLGQGLEFLIYFQGNSAPDKSGLPSDRFSAERTGGSVSTLTIQRTQQEDSAVYLCASSSGGLASTDTQYFGPGTRLTVL.

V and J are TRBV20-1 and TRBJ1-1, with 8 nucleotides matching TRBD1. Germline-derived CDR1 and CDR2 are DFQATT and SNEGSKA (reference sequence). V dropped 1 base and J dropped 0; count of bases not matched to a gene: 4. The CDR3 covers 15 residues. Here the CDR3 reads CSARVAGGMNTEAFF. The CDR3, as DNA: TGCAGTGCTAGAGTAGCAGGGGGCATGAACACTGAAGCTTTCTTT.

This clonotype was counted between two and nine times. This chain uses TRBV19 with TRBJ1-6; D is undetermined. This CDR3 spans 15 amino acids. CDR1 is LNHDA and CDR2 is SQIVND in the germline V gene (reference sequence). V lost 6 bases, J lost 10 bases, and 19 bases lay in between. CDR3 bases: TGTGCCAGTAGCCCGATCTACAAGGGCCGGTCACCCCTCCACTTT. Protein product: CASSPIYKGRSPLHF.

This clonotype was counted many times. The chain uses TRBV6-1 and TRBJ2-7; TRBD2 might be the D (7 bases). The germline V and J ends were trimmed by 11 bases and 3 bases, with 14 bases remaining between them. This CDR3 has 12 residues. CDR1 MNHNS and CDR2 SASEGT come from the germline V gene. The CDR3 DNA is TGTGCCGGATCAGGGGAGGGCTACGAGCAGTACTTC. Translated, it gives CAGSGEGYEQYF.

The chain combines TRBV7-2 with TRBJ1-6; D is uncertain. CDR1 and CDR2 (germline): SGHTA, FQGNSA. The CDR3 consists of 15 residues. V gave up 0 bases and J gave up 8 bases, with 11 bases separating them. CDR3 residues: CASSLAARTDSPLHF. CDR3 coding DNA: TGTGCCAGCAGCTTAGCCGCACGCACAGATTCACCCCTCCACTTT.

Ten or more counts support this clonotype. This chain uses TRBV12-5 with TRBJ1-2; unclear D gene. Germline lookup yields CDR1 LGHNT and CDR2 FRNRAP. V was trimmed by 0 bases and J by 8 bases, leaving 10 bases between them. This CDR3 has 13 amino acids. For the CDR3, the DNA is TGTGCTAGTGGTTTGGTGACGGGAGGGGGCTACACCTTC. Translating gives CASGLVTGGGYTF.

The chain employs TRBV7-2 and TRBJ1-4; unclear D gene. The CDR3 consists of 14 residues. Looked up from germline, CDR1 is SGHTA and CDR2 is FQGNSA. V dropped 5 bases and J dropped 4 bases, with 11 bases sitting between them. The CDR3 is CASSHRALNEKLFF. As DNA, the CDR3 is TGTGCCAGCAGCCACCGGGCCCTTAATGAAAAACTGTTTTTT.

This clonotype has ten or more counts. The CDR3 bases are TGTGCCAGCAGCTTGCTGTCCCCAGGATATAGCAATCAGCCCCAGCATTTT. Its translation is CASSLLSPGYSNQPQHF. This chain links TRBV11-2 with TRBJ1-5; D uncertain. The CDR3 runs to 17 residues. The V gene's germline CDR1 is SGHAT and CDR2 FQNNGV. Trimming stripped 3 bases from V and 0 bases from J, with 15 bases between. Full variable domain (remainder filled in from reference TRBV11-2 and TRBJ1-5): EAGVAQSPRYKIIEKRQSVAFWCNPISGHATLYWYQQILGQGPKLLIQFQNNGVVDDSQLPKDRFSAERLKGVDSTLKIQPAKLEDSAVYLCASSLLSPGYSNQPQHFGDGTRLSIL.

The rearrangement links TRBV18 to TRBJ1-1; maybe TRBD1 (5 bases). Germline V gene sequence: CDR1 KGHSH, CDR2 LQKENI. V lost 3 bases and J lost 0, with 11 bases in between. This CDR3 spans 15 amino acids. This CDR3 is CASSPGGTVNTEAFF. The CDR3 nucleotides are TGTGCCAGCTCACCGGGGGGGACGGTGAACACTGAAGCTTTCTTT.

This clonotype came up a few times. Here the CDR3 DNA reads TGCAGTGCTAGGTCTCCTAGGGAGACCCTTCTCCTGGGCACAGATACGCAGTATTTT. Translating it yields CSARSPRETLLLGTDTQYF. V usage is TRBV20-1 and J usage is TRBJ2-3, with D possibly being TRBD2 (5 bases). The CDR3 has 19 residues. Between the trimmed V and J ends, which lost 3 bases and 1 base, there was a span of 26 bases. Germline V lookup: CDR1 DFQATT, CDR2 SNEGSKA (reference sequence).

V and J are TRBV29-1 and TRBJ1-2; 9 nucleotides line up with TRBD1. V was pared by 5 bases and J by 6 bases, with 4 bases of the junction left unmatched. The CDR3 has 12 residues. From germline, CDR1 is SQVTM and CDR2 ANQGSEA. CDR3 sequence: CSVWDRADGYTF. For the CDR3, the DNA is TGCAGCGTTTGGGACAGGGCTGATGGCTACACCTTC.

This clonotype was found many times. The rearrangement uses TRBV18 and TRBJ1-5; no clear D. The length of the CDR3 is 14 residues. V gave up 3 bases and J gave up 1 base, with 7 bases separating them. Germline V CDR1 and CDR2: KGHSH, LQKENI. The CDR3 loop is CASSPERSNQPQHF. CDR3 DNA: TGTGCCAGCTCACCGGAAAGGAGCAATCAGCCCCAGCATTTT.

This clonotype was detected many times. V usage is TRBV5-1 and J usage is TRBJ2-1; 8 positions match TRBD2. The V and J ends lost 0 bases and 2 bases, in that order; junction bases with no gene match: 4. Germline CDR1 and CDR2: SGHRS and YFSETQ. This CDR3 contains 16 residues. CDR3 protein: CASSLGAGGTYNEQFF. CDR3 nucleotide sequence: TGCGCCAGCAGCTTGGGGGCGGGAGGAACCTACAATGAGCAGTTCTTC.

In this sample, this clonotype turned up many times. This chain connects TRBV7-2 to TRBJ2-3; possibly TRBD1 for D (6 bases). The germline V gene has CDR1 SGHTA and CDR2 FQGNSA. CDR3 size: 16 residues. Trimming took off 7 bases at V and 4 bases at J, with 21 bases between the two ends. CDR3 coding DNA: TGTGCCAGCACCACGATGGGGGCGGTGGGCGCAGATACGCAGTATTTT. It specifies CASTTMGAVGADTQYF.

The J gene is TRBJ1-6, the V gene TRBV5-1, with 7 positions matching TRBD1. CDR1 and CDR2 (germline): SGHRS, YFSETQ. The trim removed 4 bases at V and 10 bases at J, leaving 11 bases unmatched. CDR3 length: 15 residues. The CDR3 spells CASSQGQVTNSPLHF. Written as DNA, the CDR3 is TGCGCCAGCAGCCAAGGACAGGTCACTAACTCACCCCTCCACTTT.

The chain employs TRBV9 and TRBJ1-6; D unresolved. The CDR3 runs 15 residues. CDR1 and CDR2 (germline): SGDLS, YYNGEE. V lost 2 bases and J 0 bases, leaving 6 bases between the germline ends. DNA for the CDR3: TGTGCCAGCAGCGTCTACAGCTCCTATAATTCACCCCTCCACTTT. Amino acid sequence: CASSVYSSYNSPLHF.

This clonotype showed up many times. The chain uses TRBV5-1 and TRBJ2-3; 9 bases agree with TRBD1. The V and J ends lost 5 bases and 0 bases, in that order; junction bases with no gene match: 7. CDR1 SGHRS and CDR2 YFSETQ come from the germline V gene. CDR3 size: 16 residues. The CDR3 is CASSLGQGSSTDTQYF. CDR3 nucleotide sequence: TGCGCCAGCAGTTTAGGACAGGGGAGCAGCACAGATACGCAGTATTTT.

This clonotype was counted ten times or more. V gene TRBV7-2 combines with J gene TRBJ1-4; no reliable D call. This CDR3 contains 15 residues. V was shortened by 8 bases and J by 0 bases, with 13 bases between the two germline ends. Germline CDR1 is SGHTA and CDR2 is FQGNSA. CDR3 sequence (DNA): TGTGCCAGCGCGGGCATAGGAACAACTAATGAAAAACTGTTTTTT. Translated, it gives CASAGIGTTNEKLFF.

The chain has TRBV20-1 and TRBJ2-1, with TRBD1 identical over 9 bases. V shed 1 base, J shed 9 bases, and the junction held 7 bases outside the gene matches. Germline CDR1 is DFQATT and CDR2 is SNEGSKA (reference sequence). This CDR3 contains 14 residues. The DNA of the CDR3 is TGCAGTGCTAGAGTCGGGACAGGGAAGTTTGAGCAGTTCTTC. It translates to CSARVGTGKFEQFF.

CDR3 residues: CASSVYGEGNNEQFF. CDR3 DNA sequence: TGCGCCAGCAGTGTATACGGGGAGGGAAACAATGAGCAGTTCTTC. The gene calls are TRBV10-1 and TRBJ2-1, with 7 nucleotides matching TRBD2. The CDR3 covers 15 residues. J gave up 5 bases and V 4 bases, and 8 bases lay outside the gene matches. Germline V gene data show CDR1 as WNHNN and CDR2 as SYGVQD (reference sequence).

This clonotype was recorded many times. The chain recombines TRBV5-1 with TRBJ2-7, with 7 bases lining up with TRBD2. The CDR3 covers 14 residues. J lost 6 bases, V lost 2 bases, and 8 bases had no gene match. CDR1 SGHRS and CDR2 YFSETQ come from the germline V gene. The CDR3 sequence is CASSFGGLGSEQYF. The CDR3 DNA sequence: TGCGCCAGCAGCTTCGGAGGACTAGGAAGCGAGCAGTACTTC.

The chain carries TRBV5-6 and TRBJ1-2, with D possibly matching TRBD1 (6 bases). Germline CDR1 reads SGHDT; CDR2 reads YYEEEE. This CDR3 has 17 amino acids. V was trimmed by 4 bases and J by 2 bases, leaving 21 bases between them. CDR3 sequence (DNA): TGTGCCAGCAGCAAAATCGGAGGCGGACAGAAGAACTATGGCTACACCTTC. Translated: CASSKIGGGQKNYGYTF.

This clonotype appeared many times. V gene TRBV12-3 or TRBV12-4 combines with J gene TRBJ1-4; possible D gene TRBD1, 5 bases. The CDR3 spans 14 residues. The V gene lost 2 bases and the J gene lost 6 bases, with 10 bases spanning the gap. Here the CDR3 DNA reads TGTGCCAGCAGTTTAAGAACAGGCCATGAAAAACTGTTTTTT. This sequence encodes CASSLRTGHEKLFF.

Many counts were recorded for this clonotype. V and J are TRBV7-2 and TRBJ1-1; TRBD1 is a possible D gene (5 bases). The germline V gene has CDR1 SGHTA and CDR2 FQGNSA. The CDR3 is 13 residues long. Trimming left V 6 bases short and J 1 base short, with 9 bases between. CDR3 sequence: CASRFGGNTEAFF. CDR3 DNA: TGTGCCAGCAGATTCGGGGGGAACACTGAAGCTTTCTTT.

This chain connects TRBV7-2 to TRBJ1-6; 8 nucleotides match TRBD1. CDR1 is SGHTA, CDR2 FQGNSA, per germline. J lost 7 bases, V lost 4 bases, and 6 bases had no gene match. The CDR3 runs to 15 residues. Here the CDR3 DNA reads TGTGCCAGCAGCTCCTGGACAGGGAACAATTCACCCCTCCACTTT. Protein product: CASSSWTGNNSPLHF.

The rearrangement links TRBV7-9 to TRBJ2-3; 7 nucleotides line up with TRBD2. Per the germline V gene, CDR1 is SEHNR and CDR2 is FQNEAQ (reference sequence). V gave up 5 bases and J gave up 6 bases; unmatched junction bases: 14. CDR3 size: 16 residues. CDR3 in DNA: TGTGCCAGCAGCGGAGTTATAGCGGGCTCTCTGGATACGCAGTATTTT. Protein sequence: CASSGVIAGSLDTQYF.

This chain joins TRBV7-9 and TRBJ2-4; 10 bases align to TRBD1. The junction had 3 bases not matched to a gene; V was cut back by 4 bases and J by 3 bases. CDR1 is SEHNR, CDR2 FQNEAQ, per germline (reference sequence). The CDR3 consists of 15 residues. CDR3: CASSSGTGDKNIQYF. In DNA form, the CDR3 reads TGTGCCAGCAGCTCCGGGACAGGGGACAAAAACATTCAGTACTTC.

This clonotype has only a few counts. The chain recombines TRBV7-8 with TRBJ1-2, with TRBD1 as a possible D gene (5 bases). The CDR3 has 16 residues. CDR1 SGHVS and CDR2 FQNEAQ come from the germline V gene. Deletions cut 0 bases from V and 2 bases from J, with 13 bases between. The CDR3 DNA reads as TGTGCCAGCAGCTTAGCGTGGGGCAGCCAGAACTATGGCTACACCTTC. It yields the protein CASSLAWGSQNYGYTF.

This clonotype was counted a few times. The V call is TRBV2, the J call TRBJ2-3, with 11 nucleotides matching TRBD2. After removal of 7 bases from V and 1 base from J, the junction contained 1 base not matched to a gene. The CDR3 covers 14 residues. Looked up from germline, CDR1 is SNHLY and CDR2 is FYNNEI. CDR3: CASKGLAGTDTQYF. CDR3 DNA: TGTGCCAGCAAGGGACTAGCGGGCACAGATACGCAGTATTTT. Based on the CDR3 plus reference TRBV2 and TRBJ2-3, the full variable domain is EPEVTQTPSHQVTQMGQEVILRCVPISNHLYFYWYRQILGQKVEFLVSFYNNEISEKSEIFDDQFSVERPDGSNFTLKIRSTKLEDSAMYFCASKGLAGTDTQYFGPGTRLTVL.